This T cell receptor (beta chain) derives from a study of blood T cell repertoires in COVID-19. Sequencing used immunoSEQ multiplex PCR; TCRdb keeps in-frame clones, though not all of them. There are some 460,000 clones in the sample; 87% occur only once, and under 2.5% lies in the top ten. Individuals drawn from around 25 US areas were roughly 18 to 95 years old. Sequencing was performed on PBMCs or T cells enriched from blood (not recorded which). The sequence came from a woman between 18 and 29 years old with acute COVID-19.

DNA of the CDR3: TGTGCCAGCAGTTTTCGGCGGTACACTGAAGCTTTCTTT. Protein sequence: CASSFRRYTEAFF. The chain links TRBV12-3 or TRBV12-4 to TRBJ1-1; D not resolved. V was pared by 3 bases and J by 3 bases, with 8 bases between. This CDR3 contains 13 residues.